This is a list of T cell receptor beta chains from one sample in a study of a mutant IDH1 vaccine in newly diagnosed glioma. Assay: immunoSEQ multiplex PCR; the TCRdb copy retains only in-frame clones and omits some. The table has about 51,000 clones, 60% to 85% seen once. The source material was PBMCs, sampled from a glioma patient treated with radiotherapy, temozolomide or both. These receptors all stem from a woman aged 40 to 50 with glioma. Both conserved end residues are part of each CDR3. A D gene is named only where the DNA matches it firmly. For some rows the clone size is stated as once, few or many, or as a class when expanded; others skip it.

V gene: TRBV5-6
clone size: NA
D gene: NA
J gene: TRBJ1-2
CDR3 length: 14
CDR3 protein: CASSLFQNRYGYTF
CDR3 DNA: TGTGCCAGCAGCTTATTCCAAAATCGCTATGGCTACACCTTC

V gene: TRBV15
clone size: NA
D gene: TRBD2
J gene: TRBJ2-7
CDR3 length: 17
CDR3 protein: CATSRDRGSGGINEQYF
CDR3 DNA: TGTGCCACCAGCAGAGATCGGGGTAGCGGGGGGATTAACGAGCAGTACTTC

V gene: TRBV2
clone size: NA
D gene: TRBD2
J gene: TRBJ2-5
CDR3 length: 14
CDR3 protein: CASFGGGFGETQYF
CDR3 DNA: TGTGCCAGCTTCGGGGGGGGCTTTGGGGAGACCCAGTACTTC

V gene: TRBV4-1
clone size: few
D gene: TRBD1
J gene: TRBJ2-2
CDR3 length: 15
CDR3 protein: CASSQDRVYAGELFF
CDR3 DNA: TGCGCCAGCAGCCAGGACAGGGTATATGCCGGGGAGCTGTTTTTT

V gene: TRBV6-1
clone size: few
D gene: NA
J gene: TRBJ2-7
CDR3 length: 15
CDR3 protein: CASSEGAGQAYEQYF
CDR3 DNA: TGTGCCAGCAGTGAAGGGGCAGGGCAGGCCTACGAGCAGTACTTC

V gene: TRBV5-1
clone size: NA
D gene: NA
J gene: TRBJ1-5
CDR3 length: 14
CDR3 protein: CASSLRQGDQPQHF
CDR3 DNA: TGCGCCAGCAGCTTGAGGCAGGGAGATCAGCCCCAGCATTTT

V gene: TRBV5-1
clone size: NA
D gene: NA
J gene: TRBJ2-6
CDR3 length: 15
CDR3 protein: CASSPSGRGANVLTF
CDR3 DNA: TGCGCCAGCAGCCCCAGCGGCCGTGGGGCCAACGTCCTGACTTTC

V gene: TRBV20-1
clone size: few
D gene: NA
J gene: TRBJ1-1
CDR3 length: 10
CDR3 protein: CSAREREAFF
CDR3 DNA: TGCAGTGCTAGGGAGAGGGAAGCTTTCTTT

V gene: TRBV4-3
clone size: NA
D gene: NA
J gene: TRBJ1-1
CDR3 length: 15
CDR3 protein: CASSRERTLNTEAFF
CDR3 DNA: TGCGCCAGCAGCCGCGAGCGGACACTGAACACTGAAGCTTTCTTT

V gene: TRBV2
clone size: NA
D gene: TRBD1
J gene: TRBJ2-7
CDR3 length: 15
CDR3 protein: CASTPKGQRTYEQYF
CDR3 DNA: TGTGCCAGCACCCCCAAGGGACAGAGGACCTACGAGCAGTACTTC

V gene: TRBV7-8
clone size: NA
D gene: NA
J gene: TRBJ1-5
CDR3 length: 14
CDR3 protein: CASSSLLRNQPQHF
CDR3 DNA: TGTGCCAGCAGCTCCCTCCTCCGCAATCAGCCCCAGCATTTT

V gene: TRBV30
clone size: NA
D gene: NA
J gene: TRBJ1-6
CDR3 length: 14
CDR3 protein: CAWRSPGGASPLHF
CDR3 DNA: TGTGCCTGGAGATCTCCGGGGGGCGCTTCACCCCTCCACTTT

V gene: TRBV6-1
clone size: NA
D gene: NA
J gene: TRBJ1-2
CDR3 length: 10
CDR3 protein: CASGPSGYTF
CDR3 DNA: TGTGCCAGCGGGCCGAGTGGCTACACCTTC

V gene: TRBV7-8
clone size: NA
D gene: TRBD1
J gene: TRBJ1-5
CDR3 length: 13
CDR3 protein: CASSDRGNEPQHF
CDR3 DNA: TGTGCCAGCTCAGACAGGGGAAACGAGCCCCAGCATTTT

V gene: TRBV4-3
clone size: NA
D gene: TRBD1
J gene: TRBJ1-4
CDR3 length: 14
CDR3 protein: CASSGDRGSEKLFF
CDR3 DNA: TGCGCCAGCAGTGGGGACAGGGGGAGTGAAAAACTGTTTTTT

V gene: TRBV10-3
clone size: NA
D gene: TRBD2
J gene: TRBJ2-7
CDR3 length: 17
CDR3 protein: CAISGTSGGKSSYEQYF
CDR3 DNA: TGTGCCATCAGCGGGACTAGCGGGGGAAAGAGCTCCTACGAGCAGTACTTC

V gene: TRBV7-7
clone size: once
D gene: NA
J gene: TRBJ2-7
CDR3 length: 13
CDR3 protein: CASSLALGYEQYF
CDR3 DNA: TGTGCTAGCAGCTTAGCGCTAGGTTACGAGCAGTACTTC

V gene: TRBV19
clone size: NA
D gene: NA
J gene: TRBJ1-2
CDR3 length: 12
CDR3 protein: CASLSRGDGYTF
CDR3 DNA: TGTGCCAGCCTCTCGAGAGGGGATGGCTACACCTTC

V gene: TRBV5-8
clone size: NA
D gene: TRBD1
J gene: TRBJ2-7
CDR3 length: 15
CDR3 protein: CASSPRDRTFYEQYF
CDR3 DNA: TGTGCCAGCAGCCCCAGGGACAGAACCTTTTACGAGCAGTACTTC

V gene: TRBV15
clone size: NA
D gene: NA
J gene: TRBJ2-7
CDR3 length: 15
CDR3 protein: CATSSRTWGANEQYF
CDR3 DNA: TGTGCCACCAGCAGTAGAACGTGGGGGGCCAACGAGCAGTACTTC

V gene: TRBV7-9
clone size: NA
D gene: NA
J gene: TRBJ2-5
CDR3 length: 14
CDR3 protein: CASSLARGKETQYF
CDR3 DNA: TGTGCCAGCAGCTTAGCGCGAGGAAAAGAGACCCAGTACTTC

V gene: TRBV10-2
clone size: NA
D gene: NA
J gene: TRBJ1-1
CDR3 length: 13
CDR3 protein: CASRRGEGTEAFF
CDR3 DNA: TGCGCCAGCAGGAGGGGAGAGGGGACTGAAGCTTTCTTT

V gene: TRBV9
clone size: few
D gene: NA
J gene: TRBJ1-4
CDR3 length: 15
CDR3 protein: CASSPRGTQGEKLFF
CDR3 DNA: TGTGCCAGCAGCCCTCGAGGGACTCAGGGGGAAAAACTGTTTTTT

V gene: TRBV7-2
clone size: medium-sized
D gene: NA
J gene: TRBJ1-5
CDR3 length: 14
CDR3 protein: CASSQGIQNQPQHF
CDR3 DNA: TGTGCCAGCAGCCAGGGGATACAGAATCAGCCCCAGCATTTT

V gene: TRBV19
clone size: NA
D gene: NA
J gene: TRBJ2-7
CDR3 length: 15
CDR3 protein: CASSINGGHSYEQYF
CDR3 DNA: TGTGCCAGTAGTATTAATGGCGGCCACTCCTACGAGCAGTACTTC

V gene: TRBV29-1
clone size: NA
D gene: TRBD2
J gene: TRBJ2-1
CDR3 length: 15
CDR3 protein: CSVDRLAGGPHEQFF
CDR3 DNA: TGCAGCGTTGATAGGCTAGCGGGGGGGCCGCATGAGCAGTTCTTC

V gene: TRBV21-1
clone size: NA
D gene: NA
J gene: TRBJ1-2
CDR3 length: 14
CDR3 protein: CASSPRDRAYGYTF
CDR3 DNA: TGTGCCAGCAGCCCCCGGGACAGGGCGTATGGCTACACCTTC

V gene: TRBV6-1
clone size: once
D gene: NA
J gene: TRBJ2-5
CDR3 length: 16
CDR3 protein: CASSEALTGVRETQYF
CDR3 DNA: TGTGCCAGCAGTGAAGCGCTTACGGGGGTGAGGGAGACCCAGTACTTC

V gene: TRBV7-2
clone size: once
D gene: TRBD1
J gene: TRBJ1-4
CDR3 length: 17
CDR3 protein: CASSLGTGGFGTEKLFF
CDR3 DNA: TGTGCCAGCAGCTTGGGGACAGGGGGCTTCGGGACTGAAAAACTGTTTTTT

V gene: TRBV5-4
clone size: NA
D gene: TRBD1
J gene: TRBJ1-3
CDR3 length: 18
CDR3 protein: CASSFLKRTGRGGNTIYF
CDR3 DNA: TGTGCCAGCAGCTTCCTAAAGAGGACAGGGAGGGGAGGAAACACCATATATTTT

V gene: TRBV9
clone size: NA
D gene: NA
J gene: TRBJ1-5
CDR3 length: 15
CDR3 protein: CASSVGGGWDQPQHF
CDR3 DNA: TGTGCCAGCAGCGTAGGGGGAGGGTGGGATCAGCCCCAGCATTTT

V gene: TRBV2
clone size: NA
D gene: NA
J gene: TRBJ1-2
CDR3 length: 14
CDR3 protein: CASSDEGTNYGYTF
CDR3 DNA: TGTGCCAGCAGTGACGAGGGAACCAACTATGGCTACACCTTC

V gene: TRBV6-6
clone size: NA
D gene: NA
J gene: TRBJ2-2
CDR3 length: 15
CDR3 protein: CASRSGKGNTGELFF
CDR3 DNA: TGTGCCAGCAGATCCGGAAAGGGGAACACCGGGGAGCTGTTTTTT

V gene: TRBV7-9
clone size: few
D gene: TRBD2
J gene: TRBJ2-1
CDR3 length: 12
CDR3 protein: CASWGGYNEQFF
CDR3 DNA: TGTGCCAGCTGGGGGGGCTACAATGAGCAGTTCTTC

V gene: TRBV4-1
clone size: NA
D gene: NA
J gene: TRBJ1-2
CDR3 length: 15
CDR3 protein: CASSQESGRPRGYTF
CDR3 DNA: TGCGCCAGCAGCCAAGAATCGGGCAGGCCGAGGGGCTACACCTTC

V gene: TRBV19
clone size: NA
D gene: TRBD1
J gene: TRBJ1-1
CDR3 length: 15
CDR3 protein: CASSEGTGVGTEAFF
CDR3 DNA: TGTGCCAGTAGTGAGGGGACAGGGGTCGGCACTGAAGCTTTCTTT

V gene: TRBV29-1
clone size: NA
D gene: NA
J gene: TRBJ1-2
CDR3 length: 12
CDR3 protein: CSVDQGFYGYTF
CDR3 DNA: TGCAGCGTGGACCAAGGGTTCTATGGCTACACCTTC

V gene: TRBV7-2
clone size: NA
D gene: NA
J gene: TRBJ2-5
CDR3 length: 13
CDR3 protein: CASSPDQEETQYF
CDR3 DNA: TGTGCCAGCAGTCCCGACCAGGAAGAGACCCAGTACTTC

V gene: TRBV23-1
clone size: NA
D gene: NA
J gene: TRBJ2-7
CDR3 length: 14
CDR3 protein: CASTQYRSSYEQYF
CDR3 DNA: TGCGCCAGCACTCAGTATAGGAGCTCCTACGAGCAGTACTTC

V gene: TRBV5-6
clone size: NA
D gene: NA
J gene: TRBJ1-5
CDR3 length: 14
CDR3 protein: CASSLRGGNQPQHF
CDR3 DNA: TGTGCCAGCAGCTTACGGGGGGGCAATCAGCCCCAGCATTTT

V gene: TRBV30
clone size: NA
D gene: NA
J gene: TRBJ1-2
CDR3 length: 13
CDR3 protein: CAWTRTPNYGYTF
CDR3 DNA: TGTGCCTGGACCCGGACACCTAACTATGGCTACACCTTC

V gene: TRBV4-1
clone size: NA
D gene: TRBD2
J gene: TRBJ2-3
CDR3 length: 17
CDR3 protein: CASSQEVTGGGTDTQYF
CDR3 DNA: TGCGCCAGCAGCCAAGAGGTCACGGGGGGAGGCACAGATACGCAGTATTTT

V gene: TRBV7-7
clone size: NA
D gene: NA
J gene: TRBJ2-1
CDR3 length: 14
CDR3 protein: CASSLGGTQNEQFF
CDR3 DNA: TGTGCTAGCAGCTTAGGGGGGACCCAGAATGAGCAGTTCTTC

V gene: TRBV10-3
clone size: NA
D gene: NA
J gene: TRBJ2-7
CDR3 length: 15
CDR3 protein: CAISVPDTGEGKQYF
CDR3 DNA: TGTGCCATCAGTGTCCCCGACACGGGTGAGGGGAAGCAGTACTTC

V gene: TRBV6-5
clone size: NA
D gene: NA
J gene: TRBJ1-5
CDR3 length: 14
CDR3 protein: CASSYAGPHQPQHF
CDR3 DNA: TGTGCCAGCAGTTACGCAGGCCCCCATCAGCCCCAGCATTTT

V gene: TRBV6-1
clone size: NA
D gene: NA
J gene: TRBJ1-1
CDR3 length: 17
CDR3 protein: CASSEDSGRGRGTEAFF
CDR3 DNA: TGTGCCAGCAGTGAGGACTCAGGGAGAGGGCGAGGCACTGAAGCTTTCTTT

V gene: TRBV13
clone size: NA
D gene: NA
J gene: TRBJ1-1
CDR3 length: 14
CDR3 protein: CASSIPGSSTEAFF
CDR3 DNA: TGTGCCAGCAGTATACCGGGGAGTAGCACTGAAGCTTTCTTT

V gene: TRBV2
clone size: once
D gene: NA
J gene: TRBJ2-7
CDR3 length: 13
CDR3 protein: CASSEGVAYEQYF
CDR3 DNA: TGTGCCAGCAGTGAAGGTGTTGCCTACGAGCAGTACTTC

V gene: TRBV6-6
clone size: NA
D gene: NA
J gene: TRBJ1-2
CDR3 length: 15
CDR3 protein: CASMERPRVMDGYTF
CDR3 DNA: TGTGCCAGCATGGAGAGGCCCCGGGTGATGGATGGCTACACCTTC

V gene: TRBV2
clone size: NA
D gene: NA
J gene: TRBJ2-7
CDR3 length: 17
CDR3 protein: CASSVNPTPPANYEQYF
CDR3 DNA: TGTGCCAGCAGTGTTAACCCTACGCCGCCTGCGAATTACGAGCAGTACTTC

V gene: TRBV29-1
clone size: NA
D gene: NA
J gene: TRBJ1-2
CDR3 length: 12
CDR3 protein: CSAGHGEDGYTF
CDR3 DNA: TGCAGCGCTGGGCATGGGGAGGATGGCTACACCTTC

V gene: TRBV9
clone size: NA
D gene: NA
J gene: TRBJ2-3
CDR3 length: 12
CDR3 protein: CASSASTDTQYF
CDR3 DNA: TGTGCCAGCAGCGCCAGCACAGATACGCAGTATTTT

V gene: TRBV4-3
clone size: NA
D gene: NA
J gene: TRBJ2-5
CDR3 length: 17
CDR3 protein: CASSQDGPGHLQETQYF
CDR3 DNA: TGCGCCAGCAGCCAAGACGGACCGGGACACCTCCAAGAGACCCAGTACTTC

V gene: TRBV29-1
clone size: NA
D gene: TRBD1
J gene: TRBJ1-1
CDR3 length: 12
CDR3 protein: CSGKQGDTEAFF
CDR3 DNA: TGCAGCGGTAAACAGGGGGACACTGAAGCTTTCTTT